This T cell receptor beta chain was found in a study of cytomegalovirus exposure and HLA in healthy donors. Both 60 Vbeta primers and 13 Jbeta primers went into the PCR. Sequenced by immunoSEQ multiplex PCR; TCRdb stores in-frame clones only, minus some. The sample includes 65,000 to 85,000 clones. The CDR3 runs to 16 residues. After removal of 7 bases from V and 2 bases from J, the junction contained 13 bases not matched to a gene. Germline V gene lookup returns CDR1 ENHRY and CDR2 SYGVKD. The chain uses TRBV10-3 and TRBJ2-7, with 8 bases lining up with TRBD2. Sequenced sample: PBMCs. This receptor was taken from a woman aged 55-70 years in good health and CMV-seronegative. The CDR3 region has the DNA TGTGCCATCACCGCTGGGGTGGGACTAGGTACCTACGAGCAGTACTTC. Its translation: CAITAGVGLGTYEQYF.